This TCR beta chain was captured in a study of blood T cell repertoires in COVID-19 (dated by TCRdb to 2020 to 2021). For context, the study as a whole: Recovered participants in ImmuneRACE Cohort 3 were defined as having two consecutive negative NP/OP PCR tests, clearance from a healthcare professional, or resolution of symptoms. The material from the prospective study consisted of cDNA or gDNA derived from T cells, B-cell-depleted T cells, or PBMCs. Samples were obtained from the ongoing ImmuneRACE study (first 160 participants) and from about 1,300 subjects provided by 6 global collaborators. Deeply sampled blood TCRbeta repertoires from subjects exposed to, actively infected with, or recovered from COVID-19 were included in the dataset. Nearly every sample came with metadata listing a de-identified subject ID, COVID-19 status, age in years and sex. The collaborator samples originated in the United States, Italy and Spain and spanned the acute and convalescent phases of COVID-19. The repertoires were released in a freely available public database intended as a resource for research on the immune response to SARS-CoV-2. HLA class I and class II types, where available, came from metadata supplied by the sample provider rather than from assay-based typing. Results the study describes overall, beyond this receptor: The quantity of clinical and demographic metadata differed by source and by participant and was supplied without curation.

About this clone: Its antigen is currently not known. Base qualities are missing; no much larger clone stands one base away.

TCRbeta CDR3 regions were amplified from genomic DNA by means of the immunoSEQ Assay, a bias-controlled multiplex PCR. As for how the authors treated the data: Within the assay, amplification of reference gene primers was used to estimate how many nucleated cells each sample contained. To quantify the absolute abundance of each unique TCRbeta CDR3 rearrangement, sequence reads were collapsed and filtered. Productive Simpson clonality was computed per sample as the square root of Simpson's diversity index over productive rearrangements. Not all clones reach the TCRdb copy of this immuneACCESS table, which keeps in-frame sequences only. Checked studies attribute under half of the gap to unresolved V genes and leave the rest unexplained. V and J calls plus clone size are reproduced from that table; the DNA served to infer D and trimming. The sample table contains 250,000 to 300,000 clones; only one count was recorded for roughly 91% of them. The ten largest clones capture under 2.5% of the sample.

In the prospective study, participants were roughly 18 to 90 years old, resided in about two dozen geographic areas of the United States, and were enrolled through a virtual design. To assign participants to cohorts, the prospective study relied on clinical history that participants themselves reported in a screening survey and a study questionnaire. In the prospective study, mobile phlebotomists collected whole blood, serum and a nasopharyngeal or oropharyngeal swab from each participant. Prospective study participants could optionally give additional blood draws and questionnaires over a roughly 2-month period. Before DNA extraction, blood samples from the prospective study were shipped at room temperature or frozen. From a lookup of the germline V gene (reference sequence), CDR1 and CDR2 are LNHDA and SQIVND. Including the terminal cysteine and phenylalanine, the CDR3 comprises 14 residues. Just CDR3 DNA is preserved here, 42 bases in frame from base 1. The junction carries 15 bases between V and J, which are trimmed by 7 bases and 8 bases respectively.

The sample was PBMCs or T cells enriched from blood (not recorded which). This receptor was taken from a woman aged 55-69 years in a cohort exposed to, infected with or recovered from COVID-19 (not recorded which). In this chain, TRBV19 is recombined with TRBJ1-6; a tentative D match to TRBD1 spans 6 bases. CDR3 reads: CASTAVPGDSPLHF. The bases are TGTGCCAGTACTGCAGTTCCAGGGGATTCACCCCTCCACTTT.